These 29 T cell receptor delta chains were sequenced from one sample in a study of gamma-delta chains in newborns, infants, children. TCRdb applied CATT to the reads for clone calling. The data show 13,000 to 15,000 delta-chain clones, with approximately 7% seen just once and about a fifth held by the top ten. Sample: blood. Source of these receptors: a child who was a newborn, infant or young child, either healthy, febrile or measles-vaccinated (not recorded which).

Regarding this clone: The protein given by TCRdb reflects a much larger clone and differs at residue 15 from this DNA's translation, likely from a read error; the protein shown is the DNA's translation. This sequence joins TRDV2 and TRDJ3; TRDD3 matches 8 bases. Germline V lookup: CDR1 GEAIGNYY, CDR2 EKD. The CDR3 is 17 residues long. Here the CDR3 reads CACDGIRSSWDTRQIFF. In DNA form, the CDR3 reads TGTGCCTGTGACGGGATACGCAGCTCCTGGGACACCCGACAGATTTTTTTC.

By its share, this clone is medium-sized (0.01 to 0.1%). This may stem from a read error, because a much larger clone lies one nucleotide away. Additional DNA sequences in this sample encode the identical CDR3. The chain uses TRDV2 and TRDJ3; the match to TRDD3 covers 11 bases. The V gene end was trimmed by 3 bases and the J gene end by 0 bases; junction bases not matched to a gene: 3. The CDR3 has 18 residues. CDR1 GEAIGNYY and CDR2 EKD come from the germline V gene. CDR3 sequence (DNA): TGTGCCTGTGACGTACTGGGGGATAACTCCTGGGACACCCGACAGATGTTTTTC. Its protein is CACDVLGDNSWDTRQMFF.

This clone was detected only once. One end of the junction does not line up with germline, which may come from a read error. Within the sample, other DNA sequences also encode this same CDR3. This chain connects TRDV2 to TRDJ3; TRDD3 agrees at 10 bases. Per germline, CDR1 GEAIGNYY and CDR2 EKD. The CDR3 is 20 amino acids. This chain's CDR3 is CACDKVLGDESSWDTRQMFF. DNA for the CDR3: TGTGCCTGTGACAAAGTACTGGGGGATGAAAGCTCCTGGGACACCCGCCAGATGTTTTTC.

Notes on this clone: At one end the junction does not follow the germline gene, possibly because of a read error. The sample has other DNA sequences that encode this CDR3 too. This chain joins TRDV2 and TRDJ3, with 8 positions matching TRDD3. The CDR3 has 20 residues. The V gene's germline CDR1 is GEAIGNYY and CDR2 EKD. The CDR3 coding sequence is TGTGCCTGTGACACCATTACTGGGGGCCCAAGCTCCTGGGACACCCGCCAGATGTTTTTC. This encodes CACDTITGGPSSWDTRQMFF.

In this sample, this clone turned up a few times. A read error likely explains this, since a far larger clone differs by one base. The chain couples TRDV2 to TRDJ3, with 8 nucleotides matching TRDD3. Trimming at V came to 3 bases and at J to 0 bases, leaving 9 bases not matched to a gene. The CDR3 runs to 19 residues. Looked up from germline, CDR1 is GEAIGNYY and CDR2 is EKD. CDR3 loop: CACDATGGLSSWDTRQMFF. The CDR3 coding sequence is TGTGCCTGTGACGCTACTGGGGGCCTGAGCTCCTGGGACACCCGACAGATGTTTTTC.

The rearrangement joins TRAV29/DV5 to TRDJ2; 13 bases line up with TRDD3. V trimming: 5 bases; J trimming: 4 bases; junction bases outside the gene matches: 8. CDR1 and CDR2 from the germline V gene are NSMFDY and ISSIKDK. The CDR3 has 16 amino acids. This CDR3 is CAASTGGYGGTAQLFF. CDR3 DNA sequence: TGTGCAGCCAGTACTGGGGGATACGGCGGGACAGCACAACTCTTCTTT.

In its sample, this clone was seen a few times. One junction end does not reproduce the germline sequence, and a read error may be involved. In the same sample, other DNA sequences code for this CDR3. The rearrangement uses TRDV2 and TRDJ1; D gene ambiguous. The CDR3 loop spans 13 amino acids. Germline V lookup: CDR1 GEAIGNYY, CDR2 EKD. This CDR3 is CACDRMYTDKLIF. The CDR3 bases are TGTGCCTGTGACAGAATGTACACTGATAAACTCATCTTT.

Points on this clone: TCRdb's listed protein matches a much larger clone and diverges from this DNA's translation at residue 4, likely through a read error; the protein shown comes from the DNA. CDR3 DNA sequence: TGTGCCTGTGGCTACTGGGGGACAGCACAACTCTTCTTC. Translating gives CACGYWGTAQLFF. The V call is TRDV2, the J call TRDJ2, with 9 bases fitting TRDD3. Germline V CDR1 and CDR2: GEAIGNYY, EKD. CDR3 length equals 13 residues.

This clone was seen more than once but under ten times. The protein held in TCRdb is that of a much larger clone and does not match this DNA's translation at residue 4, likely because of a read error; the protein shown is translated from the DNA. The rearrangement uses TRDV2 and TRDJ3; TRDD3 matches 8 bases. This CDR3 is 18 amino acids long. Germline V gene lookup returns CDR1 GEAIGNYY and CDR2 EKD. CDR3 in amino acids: CACGTGWGSSWDTRQMFF. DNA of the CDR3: TGTGCCTGTGGCACCGGCTGGGGGAGCTCCTGGGACACCCGACAGATGTTTTTC.

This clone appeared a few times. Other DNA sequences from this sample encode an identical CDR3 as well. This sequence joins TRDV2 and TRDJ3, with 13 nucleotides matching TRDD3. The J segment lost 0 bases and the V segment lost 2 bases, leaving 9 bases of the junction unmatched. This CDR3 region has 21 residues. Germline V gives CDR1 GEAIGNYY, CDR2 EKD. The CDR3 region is CACDKVLGDTQSSWDTRQMFF. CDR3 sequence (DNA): TGTGCCTGTGACAAAGTACTGGGGGATACGCAAAGCTCCTGGGACACCCGACAGATGTTTTTC.

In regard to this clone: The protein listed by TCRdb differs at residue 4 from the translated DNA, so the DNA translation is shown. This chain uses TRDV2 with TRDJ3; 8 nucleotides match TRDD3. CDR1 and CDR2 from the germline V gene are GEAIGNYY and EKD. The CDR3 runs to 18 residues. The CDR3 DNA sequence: TGTGCCTGTAACACCGTCTGGGGGAGCTCCTGGGACACCCGACAGATGTTTTTC. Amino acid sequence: CACNTVWGSSWDTRQMFF.

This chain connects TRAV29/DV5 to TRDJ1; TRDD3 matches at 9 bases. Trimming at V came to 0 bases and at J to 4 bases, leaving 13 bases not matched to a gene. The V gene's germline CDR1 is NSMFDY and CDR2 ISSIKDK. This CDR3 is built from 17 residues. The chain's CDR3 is CAASGVRWGIRGDKLIF. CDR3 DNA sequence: TGTGCAGCAAGCGGGGTACGTTGGGGGATAAGGGGCGATAAACTCATCTTT.

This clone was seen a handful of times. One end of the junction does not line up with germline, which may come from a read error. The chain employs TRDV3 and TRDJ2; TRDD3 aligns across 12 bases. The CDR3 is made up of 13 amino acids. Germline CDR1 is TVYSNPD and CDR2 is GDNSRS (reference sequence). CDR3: CAFVLGDTAQPFF. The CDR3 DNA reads TGTGCCTTTGTACTGGGGGATACAGCACAACCCTTCTTT.

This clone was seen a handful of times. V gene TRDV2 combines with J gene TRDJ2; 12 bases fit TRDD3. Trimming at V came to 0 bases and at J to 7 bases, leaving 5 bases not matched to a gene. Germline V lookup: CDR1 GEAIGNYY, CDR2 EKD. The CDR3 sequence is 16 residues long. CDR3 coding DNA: TGTGCCTGTGACACCGCGTACTGGGGGATACAAGCACAACTCTTCTTT. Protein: CACDTAYWGIQAQLFF.

The CDR3 loop reads CACDTAGGYFSSWDTRQMFF. The CDR3 DNA is TGTGCCTGTGACACCGCTGGGGGATACTTTAGCTCCTGGGACACCCGACAGATGTTTTTC. The rearrangement joins TRDV2 to TRDJ3; the match to TRDD3 covers 11 bases. The CDR3 extends over 20 amino acids. Germline CDR1 and CDR2: GEAIGNYY and EKD. The ends lost 0 bases at V and 0 bases at J; junction bases unmatched: 6.

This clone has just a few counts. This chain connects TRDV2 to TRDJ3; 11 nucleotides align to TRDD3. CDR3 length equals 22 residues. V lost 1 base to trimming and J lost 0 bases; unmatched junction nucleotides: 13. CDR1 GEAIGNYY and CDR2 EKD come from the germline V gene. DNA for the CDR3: TGTGCCTGTGACACGAGTGAAGAGTGGGGGATACGAGGCTCCTGGGACACCCGACAGATGTTTTTC. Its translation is CACDTSEEWGIRGSWDTRQMFF.

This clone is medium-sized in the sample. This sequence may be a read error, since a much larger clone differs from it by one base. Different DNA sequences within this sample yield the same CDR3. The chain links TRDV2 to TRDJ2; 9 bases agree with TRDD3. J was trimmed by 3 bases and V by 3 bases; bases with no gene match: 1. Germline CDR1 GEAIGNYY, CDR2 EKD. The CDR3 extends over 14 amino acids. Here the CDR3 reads CACDHWGMTAQLFF. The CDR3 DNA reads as TGTGCCTGTGACCACTGGGGGATGACAGCACAACTCTTCTTT.

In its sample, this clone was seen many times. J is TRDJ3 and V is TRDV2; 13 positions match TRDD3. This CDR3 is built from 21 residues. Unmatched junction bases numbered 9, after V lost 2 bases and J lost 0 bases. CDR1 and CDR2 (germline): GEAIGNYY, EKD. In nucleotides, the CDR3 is TGTGCCTGTGACAAAGTACTGGGGGATACGCTCATCTCCTGGGACACCCGACAGATGTTTTTC. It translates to CACDKVLGDTLISWDTRQMFF.

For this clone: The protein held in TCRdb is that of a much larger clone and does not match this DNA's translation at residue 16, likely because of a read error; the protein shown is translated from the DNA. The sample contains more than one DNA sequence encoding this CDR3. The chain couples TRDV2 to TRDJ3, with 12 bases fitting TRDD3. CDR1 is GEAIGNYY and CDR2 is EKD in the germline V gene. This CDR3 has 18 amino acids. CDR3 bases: TGTGCCTGTGACACCGTACTGGGGGATACCTGGGACACCCGACAGATATTTTTC. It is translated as CACDTVLGDTWDTRQIFF.

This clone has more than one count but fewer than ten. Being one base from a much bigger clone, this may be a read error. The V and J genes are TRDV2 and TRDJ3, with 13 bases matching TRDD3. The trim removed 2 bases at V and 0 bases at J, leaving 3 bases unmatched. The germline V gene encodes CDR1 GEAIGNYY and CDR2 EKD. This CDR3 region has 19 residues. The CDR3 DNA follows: TGTGCCTGTGACAAGTACTGGGGGATACGCTCCTGGGACACCCGACAGATGTTTTTC. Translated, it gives CACDKYWGIRSWDTRQMFF.

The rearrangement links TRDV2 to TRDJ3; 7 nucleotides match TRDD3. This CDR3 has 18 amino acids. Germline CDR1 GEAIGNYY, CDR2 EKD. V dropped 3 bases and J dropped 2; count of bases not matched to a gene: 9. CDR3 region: CACDGVTGVTWDTRQMFF. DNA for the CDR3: TGTGCCTGTGACGGGGTTACTGGGGTAACCTGGGACACCCGACAGATGTTTTTC.

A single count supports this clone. In DNA, the CDR3 is TGTGCCTGTGATGCGCTGGGGGATAATACCGATAAACTCATCTTT. It yields the protein CACDALGDNTDKLIF. This chain uses TRDV2 with TRDJ1; TRDD3 matches at 10 bases. Germline-derived CDR1 and CDR2 are GEAIGNYY and EKD. Trimming at V came to 4 bases and at J to 2 bases, leaving 6 bases not matched to a gene. CDR3 size: 15 residues.

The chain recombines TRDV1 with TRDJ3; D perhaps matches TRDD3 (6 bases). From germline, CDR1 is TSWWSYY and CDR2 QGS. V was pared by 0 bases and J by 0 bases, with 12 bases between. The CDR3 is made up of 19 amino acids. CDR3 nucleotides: TGTGCTCTTGGGGAACTGGGGGGGGAGAGCTCCTGGGACACCCGACAGATGTTTTTC. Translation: CALGELGGESSWDTRQMFF.

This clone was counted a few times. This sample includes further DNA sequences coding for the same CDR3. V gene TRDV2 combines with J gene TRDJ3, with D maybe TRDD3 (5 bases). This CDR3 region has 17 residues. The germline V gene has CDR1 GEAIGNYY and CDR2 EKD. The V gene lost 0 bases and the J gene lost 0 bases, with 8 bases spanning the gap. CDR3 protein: CACDTAGYSWDTRQMFF. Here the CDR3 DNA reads TGTGCCTGTGACACCGCCGGATACTCCTGGGACACCCGACAGATGTTTTTC.

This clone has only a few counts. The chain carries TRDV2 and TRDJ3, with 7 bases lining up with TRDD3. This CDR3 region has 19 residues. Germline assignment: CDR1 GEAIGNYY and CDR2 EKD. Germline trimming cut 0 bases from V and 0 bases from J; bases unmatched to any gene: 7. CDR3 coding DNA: TGTGCCTGTGACACCTACTGGGGTGGGAGCTCCTGGGACACCCGACAGATGTTTTTC. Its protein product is CACDTYWGGSSWDTRQMFF.

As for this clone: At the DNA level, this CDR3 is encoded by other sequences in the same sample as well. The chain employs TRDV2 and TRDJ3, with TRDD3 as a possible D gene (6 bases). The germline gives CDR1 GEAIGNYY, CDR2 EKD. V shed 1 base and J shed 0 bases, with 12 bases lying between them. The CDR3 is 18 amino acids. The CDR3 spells CACDTGGPYSWDTRQMFF. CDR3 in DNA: TGTGCCTGTGACACTGGGGGCCCTTACTCCTGGGACACCCGACAGATGTTTTTC.

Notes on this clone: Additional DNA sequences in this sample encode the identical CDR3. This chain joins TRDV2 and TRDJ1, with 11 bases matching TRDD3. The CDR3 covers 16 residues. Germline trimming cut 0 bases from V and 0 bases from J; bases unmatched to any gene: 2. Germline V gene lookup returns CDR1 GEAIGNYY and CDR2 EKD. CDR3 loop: CACDTVGGYDTDKLIF. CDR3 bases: TGTGCCTGTGACACCGTTGGGGGATACGACACCGATAAACTCATCTTT.

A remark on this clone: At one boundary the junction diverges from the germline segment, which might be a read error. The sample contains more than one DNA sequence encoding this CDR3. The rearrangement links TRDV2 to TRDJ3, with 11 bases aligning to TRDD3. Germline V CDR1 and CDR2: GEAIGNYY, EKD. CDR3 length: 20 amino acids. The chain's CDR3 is CACDTVLGDTRSWDTRQMFF. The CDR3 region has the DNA TGTGCCTGTGACACTGTGCTGGGGGATACACGCTCCTGGGACACCCGCCAGATGTTTTTC.

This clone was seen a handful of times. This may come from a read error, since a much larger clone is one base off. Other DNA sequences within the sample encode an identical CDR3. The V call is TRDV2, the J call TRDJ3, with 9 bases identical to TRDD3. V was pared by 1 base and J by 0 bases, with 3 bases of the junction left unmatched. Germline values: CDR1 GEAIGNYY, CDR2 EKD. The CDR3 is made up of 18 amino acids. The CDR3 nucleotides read TGTGCCTGTGACACTGGGGGATATGCCTCCTGGGACACCCGACAGATGTTTTTC. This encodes CACDTGGYASWDTRQMFF.